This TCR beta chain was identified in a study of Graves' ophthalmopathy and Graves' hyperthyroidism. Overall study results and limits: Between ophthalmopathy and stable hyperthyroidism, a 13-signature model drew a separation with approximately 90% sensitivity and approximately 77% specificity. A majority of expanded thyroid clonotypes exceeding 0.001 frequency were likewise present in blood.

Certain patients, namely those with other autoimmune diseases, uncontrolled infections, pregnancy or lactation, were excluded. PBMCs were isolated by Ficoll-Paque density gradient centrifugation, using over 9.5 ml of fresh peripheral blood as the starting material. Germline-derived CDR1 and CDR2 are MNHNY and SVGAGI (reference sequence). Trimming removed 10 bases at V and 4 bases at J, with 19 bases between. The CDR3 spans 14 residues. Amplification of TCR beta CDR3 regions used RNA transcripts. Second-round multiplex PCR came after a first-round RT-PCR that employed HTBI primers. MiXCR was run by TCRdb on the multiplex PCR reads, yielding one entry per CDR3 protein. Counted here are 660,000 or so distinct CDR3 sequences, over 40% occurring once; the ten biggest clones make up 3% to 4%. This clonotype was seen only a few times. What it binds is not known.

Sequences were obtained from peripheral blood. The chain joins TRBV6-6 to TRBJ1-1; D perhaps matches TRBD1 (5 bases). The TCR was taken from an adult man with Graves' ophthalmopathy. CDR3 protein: CAISSGGGRTEAFF. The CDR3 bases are TGTGCCATTTCCTCGGGGGGAGGTCGCACTGAAGCTTTCTTT.